This record covers a single TCR beta chain. Its antigen is unknown. The data originate from a study of memory CD4+ T cells and cytomegalovirus serostatus. Study information: Healthy Belgian adult donors included about nine CMV-positive and around 25 CMV-negative people.

Only in-frame clones appear in the TCRdb table, and some are missing; sequencing was by immunoSEQ multiplex PCR. The data contain tens of thousands of clones, 70% to 75% of them seen just once; the ten biggest clones take up approximately 2.6%. Findings and limits, study-wide: CD4+ memory repertoires contained about two fifths of the roughly 160 reported CMV TCRbeta sequences.

The CDR3 runs to 14 residues. The germline CDR1 and CDR2 sequences are MNHEY and SVGAGI. Deletions cut 10 bases from V and 1 base from J, with 14 bases between. Single viable CD3+CD4+CD8-CD45RO+ cells were sorted as the memory CD4+ T cells. Serum IgG to CMV pp150, pp28, p38 and p52 defined serostatus. The TCR originated in an adult in good health and CMV-seropositive. Sequencing used memory CD4+ T cells from blood. The chain uses TRBV6-5 and TRBJ2-1, with D possibly matching TRBD2 (6 bases). The CDR3 sequence is CATKGGTSYNEQFF. Here the CDR3 DNA reads TGTGCCACTAAAGGCGGGACTTCCTACAATGAGCAGTTCTTC.